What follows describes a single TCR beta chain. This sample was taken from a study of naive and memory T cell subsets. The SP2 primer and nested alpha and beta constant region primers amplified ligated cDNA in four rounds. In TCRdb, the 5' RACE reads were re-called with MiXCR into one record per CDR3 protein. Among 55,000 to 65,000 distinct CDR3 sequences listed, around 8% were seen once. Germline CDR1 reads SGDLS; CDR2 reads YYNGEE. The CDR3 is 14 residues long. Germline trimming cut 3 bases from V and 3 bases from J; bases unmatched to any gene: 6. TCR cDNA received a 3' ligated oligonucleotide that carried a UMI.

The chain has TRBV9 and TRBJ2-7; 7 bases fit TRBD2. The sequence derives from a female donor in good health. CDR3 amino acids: CASSGGGPVYEQYF. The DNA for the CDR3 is TGTGCCAGCAGCGGGGGGGGACCAGTCTACGAGCAGTACTTC.